This TCR beta chain was identified in a study of T cells in Graves' hyperthyroidism and ophthalmopathy. Study-level information: Staff took peripheral blood when the initial diagnosis was made, before any treatment began.

Duration under 3 months, a NOSPECS grade of at least 4, and a Clinical Activity Score of at least 3 characterized the ophthalmopathy patients. Uncontrolled infections, other autoimmune diseases, pregnancy or lactation led to exclusion of patients. The CDR3 regions of TCR beta were amplified from RNA transcripts. TCR CDR3 regions were first amplified by RT-PCR with HTBI primers. One entry per CDR3 protein results from TCRdb running MiXCR on the multiplex PCR reads. The data contain hundreds of thousands of distinct CDR3 sequences, approximately 14% of them singletons. The CDR3 covers 15 residues. V was cut by 4 bases and J by 0 bases, with 14 bases left in between. Germline V gene data show CDR1 as SGHRS and CDR2 as YFSETQ. The study's findings and limits: Ophthalmopathy was identified by the model a median around 6 months ahead of onset.

This clonotype was observed at least ten times. Its matching antigen is unknown. The chain uses TRBV5-1 and TRBJ2-7, with D perhaps TRBD2 (7 bases). The receptor's source is a middle-aged woman with Graves' ophthalmopathy. Sequenced sample: blood. The CDR3 region has the DNA TGCGCCAGCAGCCCGCCGGGGGGCGGCTCCTACGAGCAGTACTTC. It translates to CASSPPGGGSYEQYF.